This is a list of T cell receptor beta chains from one sample in a study of T cell repertoires in cytomegalovirus infection. TCRdb ran MiXCR on the reads and lists one entry per CDR3 protein. The sample carries approximately 770,000 distinct CDR3 sequences, about 27% recorded once. The antigens these receptors bind are not known. The source was cultured CD8+ T cells from PBMCs, collected from culture after CMV antigen stimulation. These receptors all come from a human donor in good health (CMV status not recorded). Some clones in this sample may be carry-over from other donors' samples. Each CDR3 is given with its conserved first and last residue. The order of the fields is J gene, V gene, clone size, D gene, CDR3 DNA, CDR3 protein. The D gene is left open where the match is weak. Expanded clones get a size class; other rows say once, few or many, or leave the size out.

>TRBJ1-4|TRBV7-9|NA|NA
TGTGCCAGCAGCCCCGGGAGGGAGGCGGAAAAACTGTTTTTT
CASSPGREAEKLFF
>TRBJ1-4|TRBV6-1|few|TRBD1
TGTGCCAGCAGTGATTGGACAGGGACGGCTGAAAAACTGTTTTTT
CASSDWTGTAEKLFF
>TRBJ2-5|TRBV20-1|NA|NA
TGCAGTGCAACAACTTCGGACGGACAAGAGACCCAGTACTTC
CSATTSDGQETQYF
>TRBJ1-2|TRBV27|once|TRBD1
TGTGCCAGCAGTTTAACGGGGACAGTTCCTAACTATGGCTACACCTTC
CASSLTGTVPNYGYTF
>TRBJ2-3|TRBV7-6|few|NA
TGTGCCAGCAGCTTAGCACCGCTAGCGTGGGGCACAGATACGCAGTATTTT
CASSLAPLAWGTDTQYF
>TRBJ2-4|TRBV2|few|NA
TGTGCCAGCAGTTCCCCAGGGAATTCGGCCAAAAACATTCAGTACTTC
CASSSPGNSAKNIQYF
>TRBJ2-2|TRBV4-1|few|TRBD2
TGCGCCAGCAGCATCTACGGGACTAGCGGGAACACCGGGGAGCTGTTTTTT
CASSIYGTSGNTGELFF
>TRBJ2-1|TRBV27|many|TRBD2
TGTGCCAGCAGCTTGGGGGGGTCCTACAATGAGCAGTTCTTC
CASSLGGSYNEQFF
>TRBJ2-1|TRBV27|few|TRBD2
TGTGCCAGCAGTTTCCTACCCGGGACTAGCGGGGGGCCTAACCCCAATGAGCAGTTCTTC
CASSFLPGTSGGPNPNEQFF
>TRBJ1-2|TRBV2|few|NA
TGTGCCACCATGGCGGCCCGCCAGGTTAACTATGGCTACACCTTC
CATMAARQVNYGYTF
>TRBJ2-1|TRBV2|NA|NA
TGTGCCAGCAGTGAAGCGCTTCGGGGCGGGCTCGACAATGAGCAGTTCTTC
CASSEALRGGLDNEQFF
>TRBJ2-7|TRBV7-8|few|TRBD2
TGTGCCAGCAGCGTAGGACCTAGCGGGGCTAGCGAGCAGTACTTC
CASSVGPSGASEQYF
>TRBJ2-1|TRBV7-8|NA|NA
TGTGCCAGCAGCTCAGTCGGCTCTGGATCCTACAATGAGCAGTTCTTC
CASSSVGSGSYNEQFF
>TRBJ1-2|TRBV7-8|few|NA
TGTGCCAGCAGCTACGAGGGGGGTGGCTACACCTTC
CASSYEGGGYTF
>TRBJ1-2|TRBV20-1|NA|TRBD1
TGCAGTGCGGACAGGGGAGGAGGCTATGGCTACACCTTC
CSADRGGGYGYTF
>TRBJ2-3|TRBV9|few|NA
TGTGCCAGCAGCGCTAGGAGGGGGTCCTACACAGATACGCAGTATTTT
CASSARRGSYTDTQYF
>TRBJ1-5|TRBV20-1|NA|NA
TGCAGTGCTAGAAGGGCTCTCGGGAATCAGCCCCAGCATTTT
CSARRALGNQPQHF
>TRBJ1-2|TRBV6-2/TRBV6-3|NA|NA
TGTGCCAGCAACTCCGGGCGACAGGATGGCTACACCTTC
CASNSGRQDGYTF
>TRBJ2-3|TRBV13|NA|NA
TGTGCCAGCAGCCTGGCGGAGGGTACACTTTCCACAGATACGCAGTATTTT
CASSLAEGTLSTDTQYF
>TRBJ2-5|TRBV20-1|NA|NA
TGCAGTGCCTGGACAGTCGAAGAGACCCAGTACTTC
CSAWTVEETQYF
>TRBJ1-2|TRBV19|NA|NA
TGTGCCAGTAGTAAACAGGCAGCCTATGGCTACACCTTC
CASSKQAAYGYTF
>TRBJ1-6|TRBV27|NA|NA
TGTGCCAGCAGCCCAGGGGAAGGTAATTCACCCCTCCACTTT
CASSPGEGNSPLHF
>TRBJ2-2|TRBV15|NA|NA
TGTGCCACCAGCAGGGGGGGCACCGGGGAGCTGTTTTTT
CATSRGGTGELFF
>TRBJ1-4|TRBV6-6|few|NA
TGTGCCAGTCTGGACACCGCTAATGAAAAACTGTTTTTT
CASLDTANEKLFF
>TRBJ1-2|TRBV12-3/TRBV12-4|NA|TRBD1
TGTGCCAGCAGTTTCGGACAGGGGACGAGCTATGGCTACACCTTC
CASSFGQGTSYGYTF
>TRBJ2-1|TRBV7-3|few|TRBD1
TGTGCCAGCAGCGATCGGGACAGTTTATACAATGAGCAGTTCTTC
CASSDRDSLYNEQFF
>TRBJ2-7|TRBV6-5|few|NA
TGTGCCAGCAGTTCCTGGGACTCGGGCGAGCAGTACTTC
CASSSWDSGEQYF
>TRBJ1-2|TRBV12-3/TRBV12-4|NA|TRBD1
TGTGCCAGCAGTTACCGGGACAGGGGGCTGGGGGGCTACACCTTC
CASSYRDRGLGGYTF
>TRBJ2-5|TRBV7-6|NA|NA
TGTGCCAGCACCCTTAGTACCCTTCAAGAGACCCAGTACTTC
CASTLSTLQETQYF
>TRBJ1-2|TRBV20-1|NA|NA
TGCAGTGCTAGATTCCCTCCGGGGCCCAGGAATGGCTACACCTTC
CSARFPPGPRNGYTF
>TRBJ1-1|TRBV7-6|NA|NA
TGTGCCAGCCGCCGCAGGGGTCTGAACACTGAAGCTTTCTTT
CASRRRGLNTEAFF
>TRBJ2-3|TRBV9|NA|TRBD2
TGTGCCAGCAGCGCCTCGACTAGCGGGGGGGCCACAGATACGCAGTATTTT
CASSASTSGGATDTQYF
>TRBJ2-3|TRBV6-1|NA|NA
TGTGCCAGCAGTGAAGGATTGGGGAAAACTCCCATGTTCCCAACGGGGCAGTATTTT
CASSEGLGKTPMFPTGQYF
>TRBJ2-2|TRBV6-2/TRBV6-3|NA|NA
TGTGCCAGCACCATTAAGAGAGGGCTCGTCACCGGGGAGCTGTTTTTT
CASTIKRGLVTGELFF
>TRBJ1-3|TRBV19|many|TRBD1
TGTGCCAGTAGCTATCGGGGACAGAACCGCTCTGGAAACACCATATATTTT
CASSYRGQNRSGNTIYF
>TRBJ2-5|TRBV6-5|NA|TRBD2
TGTGCCAGCAGTCCTTGGACTAGCGGGGAGACCCAGTACTTC
CASSPWTSGETQYF
>TRBJ2-1|TRBV7-2|many|NA
TGTGCCAGCAGCTCAGCAAGGACTTACAATGAGCAGTTCTTC
CASSSARTYNEQFF
>TRBJ2-2|TRBV6-6|NA|TRBD2
TGTGCCAGCAGTTACTTCACTACTAGCGGCGGGGAGCTGTTTTTT
CASSYFTTSGGELFF
>TRBJ1-1|TRBV13|many|NA
TGTGCCAGCAGCTTAGGTCAGGGTGGGGGCACTGAAGCTTTCTTT
CASSLGQGGGTEAFF
>TRBJ2-5|TRBV12-3/TRBV12-4|NA|NA
TGTGCCAGCAGTTTGGCACAGGGTGGGACCCAGTACTTC
CASSLAQGGTQYF
>TRBJ2-1|TRBV6-2/TRBV6-3|NA|NA
TGTGCCAGCAACTTCGGGGCCCTAGGGAATGAGCAGTTCTTC
CASNFGALGNEQFF
>TRBJ1-4|TRBV6-5|few|NA
TGTGCCAGCACCTCCGGGAGGGGAGGCGCAACTAATGAAAAACTGTTTTTT
CASTSGRGGATNEKLFF
>TRBJ2-5|TRBV6-6|NA|NA
TGTGCCAGCAGTTCTCCTTCCTCAGGGATGAGAGGACAAGAGACCCAGTACTTC
CASSSPSSGMRGQETQYF
>TRBJ2-5|TRBV9|NA|TRBD2
TGTGCCAGCAGCTCCGGGACTAGCGGGGGGGCCATCGAGACCCAGTACTTC
CASSSGTSGGAIETQYF
>TRBJ1-4|TRBV7-6|NA|TRBD1
TGTGCCAGCAGCTCAATAGTACCGGGACAGGGGAGTGAAAAACTGTTTTTT
CASSSIVPGQGSEKLFF
>TRBJ2-6|TRBV7-8|many|TRBD2
TGTGCCAGCAGCTTAGATCTAGCGGGCCGTAGGATCTCTGGGGCCAACGTCCTGACTTTC
CASSLDLAGRRISGANVLTF
>TRBJ1-5|TRBV5-6|NA|TRBD1
TGTGCCAGCAAAAAGACAGGGATTAATCAGCCCCAGCATTTT
CASKKTGINQPQHF
>TRBJ2-1|TRBV4-1|few|NA
TGCGCCAGCAGCCAAGATCCCGGGCCTGCCTACAATGAGCAGTTCTTC
CASSQDPGPAYNEQFF
>TRBJ2-1|TRBV12-3/TRBV12-4|NA|NA
TGTGCCAGCAGTCGCAATGGTGTACAGTTCTTC
CASSRNGVQFF
>TRBJ2-3|TRBV7-8|many|TRBD1
TGTGCCAGCAGCTTAGCCAGGACAGGGGTAGGGACAGATACGCAGTATTTT
CASSLARTGVGTDTQYF
>TRBJ1-1|TRBV6-2/TRBV6-3|NA|NA
TGTGCCAGCACCCATGAGGGTGTTGGTCGCACTGAAGCTTTCTTT
CASTHEGVGRTEAFF
>TRBJ1-2|TRBV4-1|NA|NA
TGCGCCAGCAGCCAAGGGGCCACATATGGCTACACCTTC
CASSQGATYGYTF
>TRBJ2-6|TRBV7-9|NA|NA
TGTGCCAGCTTTAGCAGGGAAACGGCTGGGGCCAACGTCCTGACTTTC
CASFSRETAGANVLTF
>TRBJ1-6|TRBV6-1|few|NA
TGTGCCAGCAGTGAAGCCCCAGGTTGGACAGCTAATTCACCCCTCCACTTT
CASSEAPGWTANSPLHF